The 2 T cell receptor beta chains below come from one sample, sequenced in a study of PD-L1 blockade in urothelial cancer. Data came from immunoSEQ multiplex PCR; TCRdb stores just in-frame clones and leaves some out. The table records about 30,000 clones, nearly 90% of them present only once. Noted time point: peripheral blood 6 weeks after treatment start. Sequenced here: PBMCs, sampled around atezolizumab (anti-PD-L1) treatment. These receptors were obtained from an older man with urothelial cancer.

This clone was counted a few times. This chain uses TRBV10-3 with TRBJ2-3; 8 positions agree with TRBD2. CDR3 length: 18 amino acids. Germline trimming cut 0 bases from V and 0 bases from J; bases unmatched to any gene: 8. Germline lookup yields CDR1 ENHRY and CDR2 SYGVKD. This CDR3 is CAISESNLRGASTDTQYF. The CDR3 coding sequence is TGTGCCATCAGTGAGTCGAATCTGCGGGGGGCTAGCACAGATACGCAGTATTTT.

The chain carries TRBV18 and TRBJ2-5; maybe TRBD2 (6 bases). Germline loops: CDR1 KGHSH, CDR2 LQKENI. Trimming removed 3 bases at V and 4 bases at J, with 18 bases between. This CDR3 has 16 amino acids. The CDR3 bases are TGTGCCAGCTCACCTACTCCCCTTCAGGGAGGAGAGACCCAGTACTTC. Translated: CASSPTPLQGGETQYF.